This T cell receptor (beta chain) was recorded in a study of molecular identifiers for immune sequencing clone quantification. General study points: Sharing of a barcode by identical TCR molecules could cause highly expanded clone sizes to be underestimated. Whereas clones above 20 RNA copies held under 1% of naive-cell molecules, they held over 97% of effector molecules.

In TCRdb, the PCR reads were re-called with MiXCR into one record per CDR3 protein. The sample yields nearly 55,000 distinct CDR3 sequences, just over 35% seen once. Judged by abundance, this clonotype is medium-sized (0.01 to 0.1%). Antigen unknown. The CDR3 covers 13 residues. Germline-derived CDR1 and CDR2 are MDHEN and SYDVKM. The V end lost 6 bases, the J end lost 1 base, and 9 bases lay between the germline ends. The clonotype originates from a human donor in good health. Some libraries in this study had Jurkat cell RNA spiked in. The sample consisted of naive CD8+ T cells from blood, with Jurkat cell RNA spiked in. Stated subset: FACS-sorted CD8+CD4-CCR7+CD45RA+ naive T cells. The rearrangement uses TRBV28 and TRBJ2-5, with D maybe TRBD2 (6 bases). The CDR3 DNA reads TGTGCCAGCAGCGGGAGCGGCCAAGAGACCCAGTACTTC. Protein sequence: CASSGSGQETQYF.